The entry below gives a single TCR beta chain sequence along with its context. What it recognizes is unknown. Additional DNA sequences in this sample encode the identical CDR3. The source of the sample is a study of shared clonotypes between healthy human individuals. At the level of the study: Researchers assigned three CD4 naive, three CD4 memory, two CD8 naive and one CD8 memory plate to each donor.

The assay was immunoSEQ multiplex PCR, and TCRdb's table has in-frame clones only and misses some. The profile shows roughly 2.2 million clones, 92% of them singletons. Study-level findings and limits: Of the naive CD4 clonotypes, roughly 5% were shared across several donors.

Sequenced sample: naive CD4+ T cells from PBMCs. Subset specified: CD45RA+ positively selected. The origin of this receptor is a man aged 18 to 30 in good health. Some clones in this sample may be carry-over from other donors' samples.

In DNA, the CDR3 is TGCGCCAGCAGCTTGGAACAGGGGGCTTATGGCTACACCTTC. It encodes CASSLEQGAYGYTF. The chain carries TRBV5-1 and TRBJ1-2, with 9 bases aligning to TRBD1. V was pared by 0 bases and J by 5 bases, with 2 bases of the junction left unmatched. Per the germline V gene, CDR1 is SGHRS and CDR2 is YFSETQ. This CDR3 contains 14 residues.